This T cell receptor beta chain emerged from a study of technical replicates of blood from four donors. Sequenced by immunoSEQ multiplex PCR; TCRdb stores in-frame clones only, minus some. The sample lists 80,000 or so clones, around 95% occurring once. Per the germline V gene, CDR1 is MGHRA and CDR2 is YSYEKL. The CDR3 runs to 15 residues. Losses at the gene ends were 5 bases for V and 8 bases for J; bases not matched to a gene: 11. The chain couples TRBV4-1 to TRBJ2-1; TRBD2 agrees at 8 bases. This TCR was sampled from a human donor in good health. The sample taken for sequencing was T cells isolated from PBMCs. The CDR3 sequence is CASSGERGRFYEQFF. Written as DNA, the CDR3 is TGCGCCAGCAGCGGAGAGCGGGGGCGTTTTTATGAGCAGTTCTTC.